This TCR beta chain is from a study of metastatic and nonmetastatic thyroid tumors. Study information: Across peripheral blood and tumor or nodule tissue samples taken from malignant and benign thyroid patients, the repertoires were compared with one another.

Germline CDR1 reads LNHDA; CDR2 reads SQIVND (reference sequence). Between the trimmed V and J ends, which lost 5 bases and 2 bases, there was a span of 14 bases. The CDR3 runs 15 residues. As to this clone: Its antigen remains unknown.

Study-level points and caveats: According to reports, the diversity of TCR beta was significantly higher in malignant thyroid tumors than in benign nodules, and this held in both blood and tumor samples.

TCRdb re-called the PCR reads via MiXCR. The data contain about 8,000 clones, around 26% of them singletons. The entire patient cohort was treatment-naive prior to thyroid surgery. The chain recombines TRBV19 with TRBJ2-3; TRBD1 might be the D (6 bases). Specimen: tumor tissue. The clonotype comes from a male donor with papillary thyroid cancer or a benign thyroid nodule (not recorded which). Some clones in this sample may be carry-over from other donors' samples. CDR3 protein: CASSLGQGFTDTQYF. In DNA, the CDR3 is TGTGCCAGTAGTTTAGGGCAGGGGTTCACAGATACGCAGTATTTT.